The clone carrying this T cell receptor beta chain was detected only a few times. The authors ran unsorted PBMC replicate PCRs on 300 ng DNA, 30,000 or so T cell genomes. Authors' methods: Junction-only immunoSEQ sequences carried no quality scores, so filtering differed. Libraries were prepared by immunoSEQ multiplex PCR; TCRdb keeps only in-frame clonotypes and omits some of them. Clone size and the V and J calls come from that table; the DNA yielded D and trimming. The table shows about 500,000 clones, with roughly three quarters occurring only once. These data originate in a study of shared clonotypes between healthy human individuals. Germline CDR1 and CDR2: SNHLY and FYNNEI. The length of the CDR3 is 12 residues.

The sample was PBMCs. This chain links TRBV2 with TRBJ2-5; D not resolved. The better agreement between TRBJ2-7 and the DNA end casts doubt on the J call. The TCR sequence derives from a woman in her thirties or forties in good health. Some clones in this sample may be carry-over from other donors' samples. The CDR3 DNA reads as TGTGCCAGCACCGATGAAGGCTACGAGCAGTACTTC. It yields the protein CASTDEGYEQYF.